Listed below are T cell receptor beta chains from one sample, sequenced in a study of T cells in Graves' hyperthyroidism and ophthalmopathy. One entry per CDR3 protein, called by TCRdb with MiXCR from the multiplex PCR reads. The sample lists hundreds of thousands of distinct CDR3 sequences; about a sixth were seen once. The sequenced material came from blood. All receptors come from a woman aged 18 to 35 with Graves' hyperthyroidism that later progressed to Graves' ophthalmopathy. CDR3s include the opening cysteine and the closing phenylalanine or tryptophan. D genes are given only for firm matches. Rows may omit the clone size; those that give it use once, few, many or a size class.

J | D | size | V | DNA | CDR3
TRBJ2-7 | . | few | TRBV29-1 | TGCAGCGTTGAAGATGCGAGGGACCCATCCTACGAGCAGTACTTC | CSVEDARDPSYEQYF
TRBJ2-5 | . | . | TRBV20-1 | TGCAGTGCTAGTTTGTCCCAGTACTTC | CSASLSQYF
TRBJ2-1 | . | many | TRBV2 | TGTGCCAGCAGGGACTTTGGGGGGGCCACCACGAAGCAGTTCTTC | CASRDFGGATTKQFF
TRBJ2-5 | TRBD2 | few | TRBV5-1 | TGCGCCAGCAGCTTGGCCCGTCTAGCGGGAAGACAGACCCAGTACTTC | CASSLARLAGRQTQYF
TRBJ2-7 | . | few | TRBV7-9 | TGTGCCAGCAGCTTAGGTAATCTGGAGGCGTCCTACGAGCAGTACTTC | CASSLGNLEASYEQYF
TRBJ1-5 | TRBD1 | . | TRBV28 | TGTGCCACCTTCCGGGACAGGGGGCATTATAGCAATCAGCCCCAGCATTTT | CATFRDRGHYSNQPQHF
TRBJ2-7 | TRBD2 | once | TRBV28 | TGTGCCAGCACCAAACAACATGCGGGAGGTGGGTACGAGCAGTACTTC | CASTKQHAGGGYEQYF
TRBJ2-1 | . | many | TRBV30 | TGTGCCTGGAGTGTATTCGGATTAGAAGATGAGCAGTTCTTC | CAWSVFGLEDEQFF
TRBJ1-5 | . | few | TRBV24-1 | TGTGCCACCAGTGATTCACAACAGGGCGATAGCAATCAGCCCCAGCATTTT | CATSDSQQGDSNQPQHF
TRBJ2-5 | TRBD2 | . | TRBV6-1 | TGTGCCAGCAGCGGGGCTGGGCGGGAGCGACAAGAGACCCAGTACTTC | CASSGAGRERQETQYF
TRBJ2-7 | . | many | TRBV6-1 | TGTGCCAGCAGGTCCGTGGACAGTACCTACGAGCAGTACTTC | CASRSVDSTYEQYF
TRBJ2-5 | TRBD2 | many | TRBV20-1 | TGCAGTGCTAGTATACTAGCGGGAGTTTCGGGGAAGGAGACCCAGTACTTC | CSASILAGVSGKETQYF
TRBJ1-2 | . | few | TRBV20-1 | TGCAGTGCTAGAGATGGGGGAGGCTATGGCTACACCTTC | CSARDGGGYGYTF